The clone carrying this T cell receptor beta chain was detected many times. Its antigen is unknown. The sample is drawn from a study of read filtering for tumor transcriptome and immune sequencing. Study summary: Among patients, approximately 16 were male and some 15 female, aged roughly 47 to 90 (mean around 68). TCR-mapped reads were about 4.05 to 10.27 million with IR-seq versus about 75 to 1,400 with RNA-seq.

Germline V gives CDR1 SGHAT, CDR2 FQNNGV. The CDR3 runs 17 residues. Trimming shortened V by 0 bases and J by 0 bases, and 12 bases separated the two germline ends. Study-wide findings and caveats: The CD138-negative fraction was mixed bone marrow immune cells, not pure T cells.

This library used approximately 390 ng RNA and molecular barcoded adaptors spanning alpha/delta and beta/gamma chains. MiXCR, run by TCRdb on the reads, gives a single entry per CDR3 protein. The table shows some 130,000 distinct CDR3 sequences, with under 15% occurring only once. Every patient had bone marrow sampled while the disease was active. The material sequenced was a population of CD138-negative cells sorted from bone marrow. The receptor was isolated from a donor at least 40 years old with multiple myeloma. The rearrangement links TRBV11-2 to TRBJ2-4, with D possibly being TRBD1 or TRBD2 (6 bases each). This CDR3 reads CASSLEQGGLAKNIQYF. As DNA, the CDR3 is TGTGCCAGCAGCTTAGAGCAAGGGGGACTAGCCAAAAACATTCAGTACTTC. The variable domain in full, completed from reference TRBV11-2 and TRBJ2-4, reads EAGVAQSPRYKIIEKRQSVAFWCNPISGHATLYWYQQILGQGPKLLIQFQNNGVVDDSQLPKDRFSAERLKGVDSTLKIQPAKLEDSAVYLCASSLEQGGLAKNIQYFGAGTRLSVL.